This T cell receptor (beta chain) was retrieved from a study of CXCR3-negative and CXCR3-positive naive CD8 T cells (dated by TCRdb to the late 2010s). As for the study more broadly: In total, 130 million or so TRB reads were obtained, which works out to roughly 1.5 +/- 0.3 million reads per library. Diversity and physicochemical repertoire analyses were performed on around ten donors pooled from two independent experiments. The TRBV-TRBJ cluster analysis covered naive subsets from several donors and memory cells from 3 donors. The paper's findings and limits, for the study overall: Freshly isolated PBMCs were used for most assays because CXCR3 expression partially decreased after cryopreservation. Compared with CXCR3-negative naive cells, CXCR3-positive naive cells had TRB CDR3s with higher hydrophobicity (lower Kidera factor 4), lower energy, and higher strength and volume indices. Surface CD5, linked to self-reactivity in mice, was comparable between naive subsets; TCR interaction strength was therefore also inferred from TRB CDR3 physicochemical properties. Within the same donor, TRBV-TRBJ usage looked similar between naive CXCR3-negative and CXCR3-positive cells, but memory cells had distinct patterns. Repertoire diversity was comparably high in both naive subsets but much lower in memory CD8+ T cells.

Points on this clonotype: There is no known antigen for this receptor.

For each CD8+ T cell subset, flow sorting was done in triplicate, and a few hundred thousand cells per subset went directly into RLT lysis buffer. To keep memory contaminants out, a stringent definition of naive CD8+ T cells was applied: CD45RO-CCR7+CD27+CD95-. Peripheral blood mononuclear cells were isolated from buffy coats using standard density gradient centrifugation. A FACSAria III was used to flow-sort naive CD8+ T cells into CXCR3-negative and CXCR3-positive populations. Total RNA was extracted from sorted cells using an RNeasy Mini Kit. The sample was run on a NextSeq 550. The Human TCR Profiling Kit (MiLaboratory) was used to make UMI-labeled 5' RACE TRB cDNA libraries. The full amount of extracted RNA was used for cDNA synthesis, and the full amount of resulting cDNA was used for PCR amplification. Libraries were prepared in parallel using an identical number of PCR cycles. As for the original processing: With a minimum of two reads required per UMI, MIGEC and MiXCR pulled out about 52,000 +/- 9,100 unique UMI-labeled TRB cDNA molecules from each library. Each library averaged 40,000 +/- 10,000 functional in-frame TRB CDR3 nucleotide clonotypes without stop codons. Diversity metrics, including normalized Shannon-Wiener and Chao1, were computed in VDJtools after downsampling to 5000 UMI-labeled TRB molecules per sample. VDJtools was used to calculate clonotype-size-weighted physicochemical properties of the central five CDR3 residues, namely interaction energy, strength, volume and Kidera factor 4. The reads underwent TCRdb reprocessing, giving one record for each CDR3 protein sequence and no DNA. What appears here as the V and J calls and clone size reflects TCRdb's work, not the paper's. This sample's table has entries for around 50,000 distinct CDR3 sequences. Less than 1.6% of the sample is taken by the ten largest.

There are 14 amino acids in the CDR3, from cysteine to phenylalanine inclusive. A DNA sequence was not provided. The CDR1 and CDR2 encoded by the germline V gene (reference sequence) are MNHEY and SMNVEV. The sample comprised naive CXCR3- CD8+ T cells from blood. The cell subset or site label for this specimen denotes: CD45RO-CCR7+CD27+CD95- naive CD8+ T cells lacking CXCR3 (TNR3-). This TCR came from a human donor in good health. Some clones in this sample may be carry-over from other donors' samples. Rearrangement joined TRBV27 to TRBJ2-7; TCRdb outputs TRBD1, but without DNA this stays unchecked. CDR3 sequence: CASRGGGTSYEQYF.